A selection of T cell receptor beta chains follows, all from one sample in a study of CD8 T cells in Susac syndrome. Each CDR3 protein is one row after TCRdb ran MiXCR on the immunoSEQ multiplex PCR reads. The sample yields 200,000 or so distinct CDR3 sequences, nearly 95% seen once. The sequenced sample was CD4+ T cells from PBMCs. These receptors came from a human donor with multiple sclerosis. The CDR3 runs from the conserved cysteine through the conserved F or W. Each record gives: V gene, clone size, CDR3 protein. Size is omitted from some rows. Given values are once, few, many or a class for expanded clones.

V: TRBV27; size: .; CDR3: CASSLVRDSPLHF
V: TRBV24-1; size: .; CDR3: CATSRGYSNQPQHF
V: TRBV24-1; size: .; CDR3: CAAQGNTGELFF
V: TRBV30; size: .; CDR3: CAWSGERGGGDEQFF
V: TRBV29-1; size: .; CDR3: CSVGERLNEQFF
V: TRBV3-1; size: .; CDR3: CASSLRGTSRTEQFF
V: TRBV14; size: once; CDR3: CASSQGLAAQYF
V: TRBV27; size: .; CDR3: CASSPTASGRKYNEQFF
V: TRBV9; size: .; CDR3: CASSVRDRDEQYF
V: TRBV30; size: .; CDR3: CAFAGGAGEQFF
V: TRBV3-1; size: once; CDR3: CASSHGSGTSQYF
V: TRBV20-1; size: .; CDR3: CSAVSGWEANEKLFF
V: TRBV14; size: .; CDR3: CASSQDFDNEQFF
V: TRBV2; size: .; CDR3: CASSRGRGQLAKNIQYF
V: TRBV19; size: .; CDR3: CASSKTGTHGYTF
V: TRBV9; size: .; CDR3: CATSRTILNTGELFF
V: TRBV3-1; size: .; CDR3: CASSQGPWQPQHF
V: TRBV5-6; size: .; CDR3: CASSPVPGQGNYGYTF
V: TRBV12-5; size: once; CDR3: CASGSREGIYGYTF
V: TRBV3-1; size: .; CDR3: CASSRDRQETQYF
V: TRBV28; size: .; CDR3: CASSSTGRSLWEQYF
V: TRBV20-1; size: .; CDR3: CSARGQGHNYGYTF
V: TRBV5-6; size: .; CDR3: CASSLRVGYTF
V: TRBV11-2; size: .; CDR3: CASRATGGVTGELFF
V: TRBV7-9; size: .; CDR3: CASNPVEAGETQYF
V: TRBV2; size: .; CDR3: CASSVYNQETQYF
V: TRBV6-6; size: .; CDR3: CASSHDRDRHPGIQYF
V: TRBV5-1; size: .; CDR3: CASSFPGGFDYGYTF
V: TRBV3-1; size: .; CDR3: CASSQFFGYTF
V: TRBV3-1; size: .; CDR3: CASSHEGAEQYF
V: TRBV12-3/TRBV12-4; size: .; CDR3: CASSLYYEQYF
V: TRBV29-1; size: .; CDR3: CSGNPGGRNTEAFF
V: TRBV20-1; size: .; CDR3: CSARSRAGGDIQYF
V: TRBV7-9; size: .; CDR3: CASSGSGVQGDTQYF
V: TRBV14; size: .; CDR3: CASSSLTGGYQETQYF
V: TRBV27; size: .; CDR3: CASSSSHGSYEQYF
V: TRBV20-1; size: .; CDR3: CSATTSGRPRGETQYF
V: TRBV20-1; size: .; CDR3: CSARETLFEAFF
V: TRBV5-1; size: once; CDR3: CASSFGQGSEQYF
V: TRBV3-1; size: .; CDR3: CASSQGYPNQPQHF
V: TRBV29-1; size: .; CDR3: CSVAGGARFRETQYF
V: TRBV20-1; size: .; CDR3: CSATDRGQGETQYF
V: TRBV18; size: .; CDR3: CASSPYEDTQYF
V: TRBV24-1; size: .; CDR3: CATSGSPISSYNEQFF
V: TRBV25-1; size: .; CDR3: CASAYSGPNEQFF
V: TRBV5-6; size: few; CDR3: CASSPGAYGYTF